This TCR beta chain was sequenced during a study of regulatory T cells in long-lasting Graves disease. This clonotype was picked up many times. No antigen is known for it. There are 15 residues in the CDR3. V was cut by 0 bases and J by 0 bases, with 8 bases left in between. The germline V gene has CDR1 KGHSH and CDR2 LQKENI. Study-wide results and limits: When disease was persistent, TRBV28, TRBJ1-2 and TRBJ2-5 were the favored segments.

Arm-PCR of CDR3 regions with iRepertoire HTBI primers generated TCR beta libraries. TCRdb re-called the multiplex PCR reads with MiXCR, one entry per CDR3 protein. Counted here are 400,000 to 500,000 distinct CDR3 sequences, 14% occurring once; the ten biggest clones make up approximately 19%. Time point meaning: newly diagnosed GD, antithyroid drugs for less than 3 months. From PBMCs, RNA was extracted and then used to make the TCR library. Guidelines of the American Thyroid Association were used to diagnose Graves' disease. A further study also used this sample, focusing on T cells in Graves' hyperthyroidism and ophthalmopathy. That paper adds: TCR CDR3 regions were first amplified by RT-PCR with HTBI primers.

The specimen comprised peripheral blood mononuclear cells (PBMCs), sampled at new diagnosis, from a patient treated with antithyroid drugs. The receptor comes from a woman aged 45-65 years with Graves disease. The chain is built from TRBV18 and TRBJ1-1; the D is unclear. The DNA for the CDR3 is TGTGCCAGCTCACCACCGTCAGTCATGAACACTGAAGCTTTCTTT. Encoded protein: CASSPPSVMNTEAFF.